Presented here are 25 T cell receptor beta chains from one specimen sequenced in a study of blood T cells in healthy people across ages. Then a second PCR, running roughly 7 to 11 cycles, was carried out with a sample-barcoded 5' primer and a J-beta primer mix. TCRdb fed the 5' RACE reads into MiXCR, producing one record per CDR3 protein. The table lists fewer than 1.5 million distinct CDR3 sequences, 42% of them singletons, with 7% to 9.5% in the top ten. Input material: blood. Every receptor here comes from a young woman in good health.

The gene calls are TRBV15 and TRBJ2-1; either TRBD1 or TRBD2 may fit D (5 bases each). Germline assignment: CDR1 LNHNV and CDR2 YYDKDF (reference sequence). This CDR3 contains 17 residues. V gave up 0 bases and J gave up 6 bases, with 18 bases separating them. CDR3 in DNA: TGTGCCACCAGCAGAGATATCCAGGGAGACGGGGCCAATGAGCAGTTCTTC. Translating gives CATSRDIQGDGANEQFF.

This clonotype was seen a handful of times. The V gene is TRBV6-1, the J gene TRBJ2-5; perhaps TRBD2 as D (5 bases). This CDR3 is built from 12 residues. In germline, CDR1 is MNHNS, CDR2 SASEGT. V lost 2 bases and J 13 bases, leaving 14 bases between the germline ends. CDR3 protein: CASSEIPGKVYF. CDR3 DNA: TGTGCCAGCAGTGAAATTCCGGGGAAAGTGTACTTC.

DNA for the CDR3: TGCGCCAGCAGCCTCCCGCGGGGAGGAGAGGCCACAGATACGCAGTATTTT. Protein: CASSLPRGGEATDTQYF. This chain connects TRBV5-1 to TRBJ2-3, with D perhaps matching TRBD2 (6 bases). The CDR3 sequence is 17 residues long. Between the trimmed V and J ends, which lost 4 bases and 2 bases, there was a span of 20 bases. Germline V gene lookup returns CDR1 SGHRS and CDR2 YFSETQ.

This clonotype was observed a handful of times. V is TRBV2 and J is TRBJ2-1; the D gene is possibly TRBD2 (5 bases). Germline V gene lookup returns CDR1 SNHLY and CDR2 FYNNEI. This CDR3 is 16 amino acids long. V lost 6 bases and J lost 6, with 21 bases in between. The CDR3 loop is CASRFDKTEGRNEQFF. The CDR3 bases are TGTGCCAGCAGATTTGACAAGACCGAGGGCCGCAATGAGCAGTTCTTC.

For this clonotype: Relative to the germline gene, one junction end is altered; a read error may explain this. CDR3 sequence reads: CAGSSLGGAADTQYF. In DNA form, the CDR3 reads TGCGCCGGCAGCTCCTTAGGGGGCGCGGCAGATACGCAGTATTTT. V is TRBV5-1 and J is TRBJ2-3; 7 nucleotides agree with TRBD1. Germline V gene lookup returns CDR1 SGHRS and CDR2 YFSETQ. This CDR3 comprises 15 residues.

This clonotype showed up just a few times. The V gene is TRBV27, the J gene TRBJ2-1, with 9 bases identical to TRBD1. This CDR3 has 16 amino acids. V trimming: 4 bases; J trimming: 3 bases; junction bases outside the gene matches: 7. Germline CDR1 is MNHEY and CDR2 is SMNVEV (reference sequence). As DNA, the CDR3 is TGTGCCAGCAGTTCCCCGGGACAGGGTAACTACAATGAGCAGTTCTTC. This translates into CASSSPGQGNYNEQFF.

This clonotype was recorded a few times. The rearrangement links TRBV20-1 to TRBJ2-7; D might be TRBD1 or TRBD2, each matching 6 bases. Between the trimmed V and J ends, which lost 5 bases and 6 bases, there was a span of 17 bases. Germline loops: CDR1 DFQATT, CDR2 SNEGSKA (reference sequence). CDR3 length: 13 residues. Here the CDR3 reads CSAQPAGEVEQYF. The CDR3 DNA reads as TGCAGTGCTCAACCCGCAGGGGAGGTCGAGCAGTACTTC.

The chain joins TRBV30 to TRBJ2-7; 7 bases agree with TRBD1. Germline V gene data show CDR1 as GTSNPN and CDR2 as SVGIG (reference sequence). CDR3 size: 13 residues. V dropped 4 bases and J dropped 4; count of bases not matched to a gene: 7. The DNA of the CDR3 is TGTGCCTGGAAGGGGGCGCCTTTTTACGAGCAGTACTTC. It encodes CAWKGAPFYEQYF.

This clonotype has only a few counts. The rearrangement links TRBV4-1 to TRBJ2-7; 10 positions agree with TRBD2. The CDR3 consists of 15 residues. Unmatched junction bases numbered 9, after V lost 7 bases and J lost 3 bases. CDR1 MGHRA and CDR2 YSYEKL come from the germline V gene. The CDR3 DNA is TGCGCCAGCACCCTATCCCCTAGCGGGGGCTACGAGCAGTACTTC. Protein sequence: CASTLSPSGGYEQYF.

J is TRBJ1-2 and V is TRBV20-1; 11 nucleotides agree with TRBD1. The ends lost 2 bases at V and 5 bases at J; junction bases unmatched: 10. This CDR3 is built from 16 residues. Germline V gene lookup returns CDR1 DFQATT and CDR2 SNEGSKA (reference sequence). CDR3 loop: CSARRDRGSLSYGYTF. Here the CDR3 DNA reads TGCAGTGCTAGACGGGACAGGGGGAGTTTGAGTTATGGCTACACCTTC.

CDR3 in DNA: TGTGCCAGCAGCCAAGGATATATTAGCAATGAGCAGTTCTTC. As protein: CASSQGYISNEQFF. The chain uses TRBV4-2 and TRBJ2-1; D ambiguous. The V and J ends lost 1 base and 6 bases respectively, with 10 bases between them. This CDR3 has 14 residues. Germline CDR1 reads LGHNA; CDR2 reads YNFKEQ.

This clonotype was counted ten times or more. The chain combines TRBV24-1 with TRBJ2-4; D call uncertain. Germline V gives CDR1 KGHDR, CDR2 SFDVKD. The CDR3 spans 16 residues. V lost 0 bases, J lost 3 bases, and 11 bases lay in between. CDR3 region: CATSDLRRTYKNIQYF. The CDR3, as DNA: TGTGCCACCAGTGATTTGAGGCGGACGTACAAAAACATTCAGTACTTC.

The V and J genes are TRBV6-5 and TRBJ2-5; 11 bases align to TRBD2. The tail of the sequence fits TRBJ2-7 better, so the J call may be wrong. This CDR3 region has 16 residues. The germline V gene has CDR1 MNHEY and CDR2 SVGAGI. The DNA for the CDR3 is TGTGCCAGCAGTTACTCGAAGACTAGCGGGACTTACGAGCAGTACTTC. Protein sequence: CASSYSKTSGTYEQYF.

The CDR3 DNA reads TGCAGTGCTAGTGAGAGAAAGTATTCCTATGGCTACACCTTC. As protein: CSASERKYSYGYTF. V usage is TRBV20-1 and J usage is TRBJ1-2; D is unresolved. This CDR3 is 14 amino acids long. Germline CDR1 and CDR2: DFQATT and SNEGSKA (reference sequence). V was pared by 3 bases and J by 4 bases, with 15 bases between.

This chain uses TRBV12-3 or TRBV12-4 with TRBJ1-1; D is perhaps TRBD1 (5 bases). This CDR3 is 12 amino acids long. Trimming left V 3 bases short and J 11 bases short, with 13 bases between. The CDR3 sequence: CASSFQGVWAFF. Here the CDR3 DNA reads TGTGCCAGCAGTTTTCAGGGAGTGTGGGCTTTCTTT.

For this clonotype: A much larger clone lies a single base off, so this may be a read error. This sequence joins TRBV6-6 and TRBJ1-2; perhaps TRBD1 as D (5 bases). In germline, CDR1 is MNHNY, CDR2 SVGAGI (reference sequence). The CDR3 is 16 residues long. CDR3 in amino acids: CASSPGTSKLNYGHTF. DNA of the CDR3: TGTGCCAGCAGCCCCGGGACCTCCAAACTCAACTATGGCCACACCTTC.

V usage is TRBV20-1 and J usage is TRBJ2-3; D is uncertain. V was shortened by 5 bases and J by 3 bases, with 12 bases between the two germline ends. Germline CDR1 reads DFQATT; CDR2 reads SNEGSKA (reference sequence). CDR3 size: 13 residues. CDR3 in amino acids: CSALAISTDTQYF. CDR3 sequence (DNA): TGCAGTGCTTTAGCCATCTCAACAGATACGCAGTATTTT.

V and J are TRBV7-6 and TRBJ1-2; weak D call: TRBD1 (5 bases). The germline V gene encodes CDR1 SGHVS and CDR2 FNYEAQ. Trimming removed 3 bases at V and 4 bases at J, with 15 bases between. The CDR3 consists of 15 residues. The CDR3, as DNA: TGTGCCAGCAGCTTTGACGGGACTCCCACCTATGGCTACACCTTC. Encoded protein: CASSFDGTPTYGYTF.

This clonotype was detected only a few times. This sequence joins TRBV12-3 or TRBV12-4 and TRBJ1-2, with a possible D match to TRBD1 (6 bases). Trimming removed 5 bases from V and 4 bases from J, with 14 bases in between. The CDR3 totals 14 residues. The CDR3 region has the DNA TGTGCCAGCAGTCCAGGGGTGATGGGCTATGGCTACACCTTC. Translated: CASSPGVMGYGYTF.

V gene TRBV28 combines with J gene TRBJ1-2; D not certain. V dropped 5 bases and J dropped 4 bases, with 14 bases sitting between them. In germline, CDR1 is MDHEN, CDR2 SYDVKM. The CDR3 runs 14 residues. The CDR3, as DNA: TGTGCCAGCAGTGTATCCCCAGGTGCCTATGGCTACACCTTC. This encodes CASSVSPGAYGYTF.

This clonotype came up a few times. This sequence joins TRBV12-3 or TRBV12-4 and TRBJ2-7; 9 bases line up with TRBD1. This CDR3 spans 15 amino acids. The V segment lost 1 base and the J segment 3 bases; nucleotides outside the gene matches: 4. The CDR3 sequence is CASSLGTGVFYEQYF. The CDR3 bases are TGTGCCAGCAGTTTAGGGACAGGGGTTTTCTACGAGCAGTACTTC.

The sample holds a few counts of this clonotype. CDR3 bases: TGTGCCATCAGTGAGTCGGGCAAGAATGAGCAGTTCTTC. Residues: CAISESGKNEQFF. The chain is built from TRBV10-3 and TRBJ2-1; D not certain. This CDR3 has 13 residues. The V end was cut by 0 bases, the J end by 7 bases, with 7 bases between. Germline assignment: CDR1 ENHRY and CDR2 SYGVKD.

The chain joins TRBV3-1 to TRBJ1-2, with 8 nucleotides matching TRBD1. Per the germline V gene, CDR1 is LGHDT and CDR2 is YNNKEL (reference sequence). V was pared by 3 bases and J by 2 bases, with 11 bases of the junction left unmatched. CDR3 length equals 17 residues. The CDR3 region is CASSHRTGDRTNYGYTF. The DNA of the CDR3 is TGTGCCAGCAGCCACCGAACTGGGGACAGGACGAACTATGGCTACACCTTC.

This clonotype was seen more than once but under ten times. CDR3 residues: CASRTGSSGYTF. DNA of the CDR3: TGTGCCAGCAGGACAGGGTCGAGTGGCTACACCTTC. The chain employs TRBV25-1 and TRBJ1-2; 7 bases map to TRBD1. Germline V lookup: CDR1 MGHDK, CDR2 SYGVNS. Germline trimming cut 6 bases from V and 7 bases from J; bases unmatched to any gene: 5. CDR3 size: 12 residues.

This chain links TRBV10-3 with TRBJ2-3; D gene unclear. This CDR3 spans 14 amino acids. V was clipped by 7 bases and J by 2 bases, with 13 bases between them. CDR1 is ENHRY, CDR2 SYGVKD, per germline. The CDR3 region is CAINQDIFTDTQYF. The CDR3 DNA reads TGTGCCATCAATCAAGACATATTCACAGATACGCAGTATTTT.